The 32 T cell receptor beta chains in this list originate from one sample, sequenced in a study of OX40 agonist ivuxolimab in advanced cancers. Only in-frame clones appear in the TCRdb table, and some are missing; sequencing was by immunoSEQ multiplex PCR. The sample has 15,000 to 20,000 clones; about 85% are singletons. Here the sequenced sample was CD4+ or CD8+ T cells sorted from blood, taken in a trial of the OX40 agonist ivuxolimab. The receptors were gathered from an adult with an advanced solid tumor such as melanoma, head and neck, liver or kidney cancer.

This chain uses TRBV19 with TRBJ2-2; 9 nucleotides line up with TRBD2. Germline V CDR1 and CDR2: LNHDA, SQIVND (reference sequence). V trimming: 5 bases; J trimming: 7 bases; junction bases outside the gene matches: 8. CDR3 size: 15 residues. In DNA form, the CDR3 reads TGTGCCAGTAGTTCCAGCGGGAGGAAGAACGGGGAGCTGTTTTTT. Translating gives CASSSSGRKNGELFF. Full variable domain (outside the CDR3, taken from reference TRBV19 and TRBJ2-2): DGGITQSPKYLFRKEGQNVTLSCEQNLNHDAMYWYRQDPGQGLRLIYYSQIVNDFQKGDIAEGYSVSREKKESFPLTVTSAQKNPTAFYLCASSSSGRKNGELFFGEGSRLTVL.

This clone was picked up one time. V and J are TRBV6-1 and TRBJ1-1, with D possibly being TRBD1 (6 bases). The germline CDR1 and CDR2 sequences are MNHNS and SASEGT. The CDR3 totals 14 residues. Between the trimmed V and J ends, which lost 5 bases and 1 base, there was a span of 11 bases. CDR3 residues: CASSLGQANTEAFF. The DNA for the CDR3 is TGTGCCAGCAGTTTGGGACAAGCGAACACTGAAGCTTTCTTT.

The chain recombines TRBV10-3 with TRBJ2-5, with 8 positions matching TRBD1. Germline values: CDR1 ENHRY, CDR2 SYGVKD. This CDR3 has 15 residues. V gave up 6 bases and J gave up 5 bases; unmatched junction bases: 11. The CDR3 region is CAISEPWTGSETQYF. CDR3 bases: TGTGCCATCAGCGAGCCCTGGACAGGGTCCGAGACCCAGTACTTC.

This clone was detected only once. V usage is TRBV5-8 and J usage is TRBJ2-3; D call uncertain. Between the trimmed V and J ends, which lost 1 base and 2 bases, there was a span of 11 bases. Germline values: CDR1 SGHTS, CDR2 YDEGEE. The CDR3 is 15 amino acids. CDR3 amino acids: CASSLRADSTDTQYF. CDR3 DNA sequence: TGTGCCAGCAGCTTGAGGGCCGATTCCACAGATACGCAGTATTTT.

The chain combines TRBV9 with TRBJ2-2, with 9 bases lining up with TRBD2. Germline assignment: CDR1 SGDLS and CDR2 YYNGEE. The trim removed 0 bases at V and 5 bases at J, leaving 11 bases unmatched. The CDR3 is made up of 18 amino acids. The CDR3 is CASSVDRLAGVHTGELFF. CDR3 in DNA: TGTGCCAGCAGCGTAGATCGGTTAGCGGGAGTACATACCGGGGAGCTGTTTTTT.

J is TRBJ2-7 and V is TRBV19, with D uncertain. CDR1 is LNHDA and CDR2 is SQIVND in the germline V gene (reference sequence). The V end lost 5 bases, the J end lost 5 bases, and 7 bases lay between the germline ends. The CDR3 is 11 amino acids. CDR3 sequence: CASSADHEQYF. The CDR3 nucleotides are TGTGCCAGTAGTGCCGACCACGAGCAGTACTTC.

This clone turned up a few times. This chain connects TRBV4-1 to TRBJ1-1; no definite D call. V lost 4 bases, J lost 1 base, and 10 bases lay in between. The CDR3 sequence is 14 residues long. CDR1 and CDR2 from the germline V gene are MGHRA and YSYEKL. DNA for the CDR3: TGCGCCAGCAGCCCCCTCGGAGGGAACACTGAAGCTTTCTTT. It yields the protein CASSPLGGNTEAFF.

This chain uses TRBV5-6 with TRBJ2-5; D not resolved. V dropped 4 bases and J dropped 3 bases, with 16 bases sitting between them. Germline V lookup: CDR1 SGHDT, CDR2 YYEEEE. CDR3 size: 15 residues. As DNA, the CDR3 is TGTGCCAGCAGCCCTGAAGGGCACTCAAAAGAGACCCAGTACTTC. This sequence encodes CASSPEGHSKETQYF.

The count of this clone is one. The CDR3 sequence: CASSQGVALQETQYF. Here the CDR3 DNA reads TGCGCCAGCAGCCAAGGCGTGGCCCTACAAGAGACCCAGTACTTC. The rearrangement links TRBV4-3 to TRBJ2-5; D is unclear. CDR3 size: 15 residues. The germline V gene has CDR1 LGHNA and CDR2 YSLEER. V lost 1 base and J lost 2, with 11 bases in between.

The V call is TRBV6-6, the J call TRBJ1-1; 8 bases map to TRBD1. V gave up 7 bases and J gave up 1 base; unmatched junction bases: 8. Germline CDR1 and CDR2: MNHNY and SVGAGI (reference sequence). CDR3 length: 15 amino acids. CDR3 in amino acids: CASIRTGFSNTEAFF. CDR3 coding DNA: TGTGCCAGCATTCGGACAGGGTTTTCGAACACTGAAGCTTTCTTT.

This chain uses TRBV4-3 with TRBJ1-5; no clear D gene. The germline CDR1 and CDR2 sequences are LGHNA and YSLEER. V was shortened by 0 bases and J by 5 bases, with 8 bases between the two germline ends. This CDR3 has 14 residues. DNA of the CDR3: TGCGCCAGCAGCCAAGACCGGGCCGATCAGCCCCAGCATTTT. This encodes CASSQDRADQPQHF.

The chain has TRBV7-9 and TRBJ1-2; perhaps TRBD1 as D (5 bases). The V and J ends lost 3 bases and 5 bases respectively, with 16 bases between them. Germline values: CDR1 SEHNR, CDR2 FQNEAQ (reference sequence). The CDR3 length is 15 residues. This chain's CDR3 is CASSFTTGGWYGYTF. CDR3 bases: TGTGCCAGCAGCTTTACGACCGGGGGGTGGTATGGCTACACCTTC.

The chain has TRBV7-6 and TRBJ2-1; TRBD2 might be the D (5 bases). The germline gives CDR1 SGHVS, CDR2 FNYEAQ. V was trimmed by 0 bases and J by 5 bases, leaving 14 bases between them. CDR3 size: 16 residues. The CDR3, as DNA: TGTGCCAGCAGCTTAGCGGCTAGCAGCATTAACAATGAGCAGTTCTTC. Its translation: CASSLAASSINNEQFF.

On this clone: This CDR3 fails to terminate in the conserved phenylalanine or tryptophan, so it likely reflects a read error. The limits of the CDR3 on the DNA are not certain, so only TCRdb's listed CDR3 is given. V is TRBV12-5 and J is TRBJ2-7; the table's D call, TRBD2, was not checked against the DNA. Germline lookup yields CDR1 LGHNT and CDR2 FRNRAP. The length of the CDR3 is 12 amino acids, counting both ends. CDR3: CASGLWTSGARI.

CDR3 sequence: CASSLSGGSNQPQHF. In DNA form, the CDR3 reads TGTGCCAGCAGTTTATCGGGGGGAAGCAATCAGCCCCAGCATTTT. This rearrangement joins TRBV27 to TRBJ1-5; possible D gene TRBD1, 5 bases. This CDR3 comprises 15 residues. Germline loops: CDR1 MNHEY, CDR2 SMNVEV (reference sequence). Trimming left V 0 bases short and J 1 base short, with 7 bases between.

The chain joins TRBV9 to TRBJ2-2; D may be TRBD1 or TRBD2 (7 bases each). The germline CDR1 and CDR2 sequences are SGDLS and YYNGEE. Trimming pared 4 bases from V and 0 bases from J, leaving 16 bases between. The CDR3 is 17 amino acids. CDR3 DNA sequence: TGTGCCAGCAGCCCCAGGGGGGGGACAGCGAACACCGGGGAGCTGTTTTTT. Amino acids: CASSPRGGTANTGELFF.

The genes are TRBV18 and TRBJ2-5; 9 bases match TRBD2. Germline loops: CDR1 KGHSH, CDR2 LQKENI. This CDR3 spans 20 amino acids. V gave up 1 base and J gave up 1 base; unmatched junction bases: 16. The CDR3 spells CASSPRFSLGSGSGQETQYF. CDR3 coding DNA: TGTGCCAGCTCACCACGATTCTCCCTTGGTAGCGGGAGCGGCCAAGAGACCCAGTACTTC.

The J gene is TRBJ2-3, the V gene TRBV27; D is possibly TRBD1 or TRBD2 (6 bases each). Germline CDR1 is MNHEY and CDR2 is SMNVEV (reference sequence). V gave up 11 bases and J gave up 4 bases, with 22 bases separating them. The length of the CDR3 is 15 residues. The CDR3 is CAAKGGGTSPDTQYF. The CDR3 DNA reads TGTGCCGCCAAGGGAGGCGGGACAAGCCCAGATACGCAGTATTTT.

The rearrangement uses TRBV13 and TRBJ1-1, with unresolved D. CDR1 PRHDT and CDR2 FYEKMQ come from the germline V gene (reference sequence). V was clipped by 7 bases and J by 7 bases, with 13 bases between them. The CDR3 is 12 amino acids. The CDR3 coding sequence is TGTGCCAGCACCTCTAGGGTTGGTGAAGCTTTCTTT. It encodes CASTSRVGEAFF. The full variable domain, completed using reference TRBV13 and TRBJ1-1, is AAGVIQSPRHLIKEKRETATLKCYPIPRHDTVYWYQQGPGQDPQFLISFYEKMQSDKGSIPDRFSAQQFSDYHSELNMSSLELGDSALYFCASTSRVGEAFFGQGTRLTVV.

The genes are TRBV4-2 and TRBJ2-1; 8 bases line up with TRBD1. This CDR3 comprises 15 residues. CDR1 is LGHNA and CDR2 is YNFKEQ in the germline V gene. The V gene end was trimmed by 4 bases and the J gene end by 8 bases; junction bases not matched to a gene: 10. The CDR3 DNA follows: TGTGCCAGCAGCCCCCACAGGGGGATGTCTTATGAGCAGTTCTTC. Residues: CASSPHRGMSYEQFF.

V is TRBV28 and J is TRBJ1-6, with a weak D call TRBD1 (5 bases). This CDR3 is 14 amino acids long. V gave up 5 bases and J gave up 9 bases, with 14 bases separating them. Germline CDR1 and CDR2: MDHEN and SYDVKM. The CDR3 DNA reads TGTGCCAGCAGTCTTAGTAAGACAGTTTCACCCCTCCACTTT. Residues: CASSLSKTVSPLHF.

The sample holds a few counts of this clone. Here the CDR3 DNA reads TGTGCCAGCAGGTGGGGGCGAGAGACCCAGTACTTC. Encoded protein: CASRWGRETQYF. The gene calls are TRBV25-1 and TRBJ2-5, with a tentative D call TRBD1 (6 bases). CDR3 length: 12 residues. The germline V and J ends were trimmed by 6 bases and 4 bases, with 9 bases remaining between them. Looked up from germline, CDR1 is MGHDK and CDR2 is SYGVNS.

V usage is TRBV28 and J usage is TRBJ2-2, with 9 bases that match TRBD1. V trimming: 5 bases; J trimming: 4 bases; junction bases outside the gene matches: 11. CDR1 MDHEN and CDR2 SYDVKM come from the germline V gene. The length of the CDR3 is 17 residues. The chain's CDR3 is CASSEGQGLDFTGELFF. The CDR3 DNA reads TGTGCCAGCAGTGAAGGACAGGGGCTAGACTTCACCGGGGAGCTGTTTTTT.

V gene TRBV4-2 combines with J gene TRBJ2-7; 10 bases fit TRBD2. The V gene's germline CDR1 is LGHNA and CDR2 YNFKEQ. The CDR3 contains 16 residues. With 3 bases clipped from V and 0 bases from J, the junction kept 5 bases outside the gene matches. CDR3 bases: TGTGCCAGCAGCCAGCTACTAGCGGGAAACTCCTACGAGCAGTACTTC. As protein: CASSQLLAGNSYEQYF.

This chain links TRBV27 with TRBJ2-7; D possibly corresponds to TRBD2 (6 bases). The germline V and J ends were trimmed by 2 bases and 5 bases, with 13 bases remaining between them. This CDR3 spans 14 amino acids. Germline loops: CDR1 MNHEY, CDR2 SMNVEV (reference sequence). The CDR3 coding sequence is TGTGCCAGCAGTTTAATCGGGAGTGGTAACGAGCAGTACTTC. This sequence encodes CASSLIGSGNEQYF.

The chain uses TRBV4-1 and TRBJ2-1; TRBD1 is a possible D gene (6 bases). CDR3 length: 14 amino acids. Trimming stripped 2 bases from V and 3 bases from J, with 8 bases between. Germline values: CDR1 MGHRA, CDR2 YSYEKL. The CDR3 nucleotides read TGCGCCAGCAGCCAACGGGACAACTACAATGAGCAGTTCTTC. Translated: CASSQRDNYNEQFF.

V and J are TRBV7-8 and TRBJ2-7; tentatively, D is TRBD1 or TRBD2 (5 bases each). The CDR3 sequence is 14 residues long. Germline V gene lookup returns CDR1 SGHVS and CDR2 FQNEAQ. The ends were cut back, 1 base at V and 3 bases at J, with 10 bases in the middle. CDR3 DNA: TGTGCCAGCAGCTTAGTGGGGGATCTCTACGAGCAGTACTTC. Translating it yields CASSLVGDLYEQYF.

This rearrangement joins TRBV6-1 to TRBJ2-3; D ambiguous. Germline V CDR1 and CDR2: MNHNS, SASEGT. The CDR3 runs to 15 residues. The ends were cut back, 3 bases at V and 0 bases at J, with 10 bases in the middle. CDR3 amino acids: CASSDGVTSTDTQYF. DNA for the CDR3: TGTGCCAGCAGTGACGGAGTCACTAGCACAGATACGCAGTATTTT.

The chain joins TRBV29-1 to TRBJ1-2; D gene ambiguous. The V gene's germline CDR1 is SQVTM and CDR2 ANQGSEA. This CDR3 has 14 residues. The ends were cut back, 5 bases at V and 2 bases at J, with 15 bases in the middle. The CDR3 nucleotides read TGCAGCGTTCAGTTTGCTGATTTAAACTATGGCTACACCTTC. This codes for CSVQFADLNYGYTF.

This clone was observed a few times. The chain couples TRBV11-2 to TRBJ2-1, with 11 nucleotides matching TRBD2. The CDR3 is 18 amino acids. Per the germline V gene, CDR1 is SGHAT and CDR2 is FQNNGV. The trim removed 0 bases at V and 3 bases at J, leaving 7 bases unmatched. This CDR3 reads CASSLDHTLAGGYNEQFF. DNA for the CDR3: TGTGCCAGCAGCTTAGACCACACCCTAGCGGGAGGCTACAATGAGCAGTTCTTC.

The chain links TRBV28 to TRBJ2-7; perhaps TRBD2 as D (6 bases). Germline V CDR1 and CDR2: MDHEN, SYDVKM. The CDR3 is made up of 13 amino acids. V was clipped by 3 bases and J by 0 bases, with 6 bases between them. CDR3 nucleotides: TGTGCCAGCAGTTTGGGGGGCTCCTACGAGCAGTACTTC. This codes for CASSLGGSYEQYF. The full variable domain, its missing parts supplied by reference TRBV28 and TRBJ2-7, is DVKVTQSSRYLVKRTGEKVFLECVQDMDHENMFWYRQDPGLGLRLIYFSYDVKMKEKGDIPEGYSVSREKKERFSLILESASTNQTSMYLCASSLGGSYEQYFGPGTRLTVT.

The chain couples TRBV18 to TRBJ2-7, with D unresolved. Trimming cost V 2 bases and J 0 bases, with 11 bases left between them. This CDR3 has 15 amino acids. Germline CDR1 is KGHSH and CDR2 is LQKENI. The CDR3 region is CASSPWTPASYEQYF. The CDR3, as DNA: TGTGCCAGCTCACCATGGACGCCCGCCTCCTACGAGCAGTACTTC.